The T cell receptor (beta chain) under discussion was sequenced for a study of T cells in Graves' hyperthyroidism and ophthalmopathy. This clonotype was seen more than once but under ten times. A patient was excluded if there was uncontrolled infection, other autoimmune disease, pregnancy or lactation. There were TCR beta CDR3 regions amplified from RNA transcripts. Initially, a first-round RT-PCR of the TCR CDR3 employed the HTBI primer set. TCRdb passed the multiplex PCR reads through MiXCR, listing each CDR3 protein once. Of about half a million distinct CDR3 sequences listed, nearly 20% are singletons. The germline V gene encodes CDR1 MNHEY and CDR2 SMNVEV (reference sequence). This CDR3 has 18 residues. Trimming removed 3 bases at V and 3 bases at J, with 20 bases between.

V gene TRBV27 combines with J gene TRBJ2-2, with a possible D match to TRBD2 (6 bases). Sequencing was performed on blood. The source is a man between 35 and 55 years old with Graves' ophthalmopathy. The CDR3 DNA follows: TGTGCCAGCAGTTTCCGCCCCCCTAGCGCAACATACACCGGGGAGCTGTTTTTT. This sequence encodes CASSFRPPSATYTGELFF.